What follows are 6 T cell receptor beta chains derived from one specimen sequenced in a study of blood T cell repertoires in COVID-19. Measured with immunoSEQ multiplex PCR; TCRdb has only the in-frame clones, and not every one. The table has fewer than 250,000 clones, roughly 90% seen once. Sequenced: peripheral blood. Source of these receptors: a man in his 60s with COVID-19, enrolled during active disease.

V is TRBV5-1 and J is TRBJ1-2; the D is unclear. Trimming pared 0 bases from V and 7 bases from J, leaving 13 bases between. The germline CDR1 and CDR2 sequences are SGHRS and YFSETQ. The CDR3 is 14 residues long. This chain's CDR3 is CASSLDGAVGGYTF. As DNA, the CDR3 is TGCGCCAGCAGCTTGGATGGAGCGGTGGGTGGCTACACCTTC.

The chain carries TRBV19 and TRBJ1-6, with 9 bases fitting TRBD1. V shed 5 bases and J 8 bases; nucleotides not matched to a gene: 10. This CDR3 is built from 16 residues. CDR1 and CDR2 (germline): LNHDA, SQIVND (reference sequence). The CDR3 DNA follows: TGTGCCAGTAGTGACACAGGGGGCGCATTGTATTCACCCCTCCACTTT. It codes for CASSDTGGALYSPLHF.

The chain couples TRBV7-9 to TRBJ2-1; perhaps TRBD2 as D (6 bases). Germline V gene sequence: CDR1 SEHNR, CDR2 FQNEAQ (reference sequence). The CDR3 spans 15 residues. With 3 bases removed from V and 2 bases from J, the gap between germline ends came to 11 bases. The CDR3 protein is CASSFPGVAYNEQFF. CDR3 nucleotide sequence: TGTGCCAGCAGCTTCCCGGGGGTAGCCTACAATGAGCAGTTCTTC.

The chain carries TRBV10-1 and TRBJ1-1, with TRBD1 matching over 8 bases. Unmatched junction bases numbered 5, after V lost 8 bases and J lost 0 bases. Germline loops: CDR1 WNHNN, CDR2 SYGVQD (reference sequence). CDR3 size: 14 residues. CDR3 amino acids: CASDRTGMNTEAFF. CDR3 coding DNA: TGCGCCAGCGACCGGACAGGGATGAACACTGAAGCTTTCTTT.

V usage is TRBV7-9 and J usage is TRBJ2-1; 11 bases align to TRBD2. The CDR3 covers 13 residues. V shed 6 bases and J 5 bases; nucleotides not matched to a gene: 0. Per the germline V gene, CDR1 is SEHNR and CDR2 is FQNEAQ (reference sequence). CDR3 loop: CASRTSGNNEQFF. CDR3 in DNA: TGTGCCAGCAGGACTAGCGGGAACAATGAGCAGTTCTTC.

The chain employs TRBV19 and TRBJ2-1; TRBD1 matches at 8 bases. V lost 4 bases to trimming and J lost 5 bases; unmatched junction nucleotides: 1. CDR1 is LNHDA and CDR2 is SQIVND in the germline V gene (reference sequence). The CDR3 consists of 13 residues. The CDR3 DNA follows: TGTGCCAGTAGTACCAGGGGGCACAATGAGCAGTTCTTC. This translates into CASSTRGHNEQFF. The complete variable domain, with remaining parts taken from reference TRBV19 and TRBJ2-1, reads DGGITQSPKYLFRKEGQNVTLSCEQNLNHDAMYWYRQDPGQGLRLIYYSQIVNDFQKGDIAEGYSVSREKKESFPLTVTSAQKNPTAFYLCASSTRGHNEQFFGPGTRLTVL.